The rows below give T cell receptor beta chains drawn from one sample of a study of cytotoxic CD8 clonotypes in ibrutinib-treated CLL. Libraries were prepared by immunoSEQ multiplex PCR; TCRdb keeps only in-frame clonotypes and omits some of them. The top ten hold about 5% of the sample, which has 150,000 to 200,000 clones, roughly 80% seen once. Sequenced here: PBMCs, sampled after 24 months of ibrutinib treatment. These receptors were collected from a human donor with chronic lymphocytic leukemia. Both conserved end residues are trimmed from each CDR3. The order of the fields is D gene, J gene, V gene, CDR3 protein. A D gene is named only where the DNA matches it firmly.

d_call: -; j_call: TRBJ1-3; v_call: TRBV19; cdr3_aa: ASTTGTMGNTIY
d_call: TRBD2; j_call: TRBJ2-1; v_call: TRBV7-6; cdr3_aa: ASSFLAGGPRNEQF
d_call: -; j_call: TRBJ2-7; v_call: TRBV11-3; cdr3_aa: ASSLGGSGNEQY
d_call: TRBD2; j_call: TRBJ2-7; v_call: TRBV19; cdr3_aa: ASSPVSGTPIYEQY
d_call: -; j_call: TRBJ1-1; v_call: TRBV7-2; cdr3_aa: ASSRSKGVDTEAF
d_call: -; j_call: TRBJ1-5; v_call: TRBV30; cdr3_aa: AWRKQQDIRSNQPQH
d_call: -; j_call: TRBJ2-7; v_call: TRBV10-2; cdr3_aa: ASSESNRNEQY
d_call: TRBD1; j_call: TRBJ1-6; v_call: TRBV12-5; cdr3_aa: ASGPTQGNYNSPLH
d_call: -; j_call: TRBJ1-5; v_call: TRBV4-1; cdr3_aa: ASSQDPNGNQPQH
d_call: -; j_call: TRBJ2-1; v_call: TRBV29-1; cdr3_aa: SVGGGFAYNEQF
d_call: TRBD2; j_call: TRBJ2-5; v_call: TRBV7-2; cdr3_aa: ASSLVAGGRETQY
d_call: TRBD2; j_call: TRBJ2-7; v_call: TRBV18; cdr3_aa: ASAVAGGEQY
d_call: -; j_call: TRBJ2-3; v_call: TRBV7-2; cdr3_aa: AAGHPGTDTQY
d_call: -; j_call: TRBJ2-7; v_call: TRBV4-1; cdr3_aa: ASSQEDRGRWAYEQY